These T cell receptor beta chains were read from a single sample in a study of beta chain features in type 1 diabetes. TCRdb keeps only in-frame clones here, not all; method: immunoSEQ multiplex PCR. The sample has hundreds of thousands of clones, about an eighth seen once. Material for sequencing was naive CD4+ T cells from blood. These receptors all come from a man younger than 35 with type 1 diabetes. Both conserved end residues are trimmed from each CDR3. The D gene is left open where the match is weak.

v_call | d_call | cdr3_aa
TRBV5-6 | NA | ASSSFRQGGGYEQY
TRBV9 | NA | ASSVAQTWGTEAF
TRBV29-1 | TRBD1 | SARDRGLNEQY
TRBV2 | NA | ASTGALAKNIQY
TRBV30 | NA | TWAGHSGSPLH
TRBV6-5 | NA | ASRLGGTGANVLT
TRBV27 | NA | ASSRRESSYNEQF
TRBV29-1 | TRBD1 | SVDLQGGREKLF
TRBV9 | TRBD1 | ASSADRASGNTIY
TRBV7-2 | TRBD1 | ASRPNRGSADTQY
TRBV7-3 | NA | ASSLSGLLNTEAF
TRBV9 | TRBD2 | ASSVAQAGAGANVLT
TRBV7-9 | NA | ASSPSGTPNIQY
TRBV5-6 | NA | ASSLADYNEQF
TRBV6-4 | TRBD1 | ACKPTGTGSGNQPQH
TRBV5-4 | NA | ASSFGPNSGANVLT
TRBV20-1 | NA | SADRGETQY
TRBV13 | NA | ASSLGQGDEAF
TRBV18 | NA | ASSPFSSGGTNTGELF
TRBV13 | TRBD1 | ASSLGRDRDYEQY
TRBV6-6 | NA | ASSPSYEQY
TRBV9 | TRBD1 | ASSVGGQVVAGANVLT
TRBV6-5 | TRBD1 | ASSHPDRAYAEAF
TRBV19 | TRBD1 | ASRGQGTDTQY
TRBV28 | NA | ASSLSLAKGQY
TRBV27 | TRBD1 | ASRRNRGPETQY
TRBV18 | TRBD1 | ASSPTTGGYQPQH
TRBV7-9 | NA | ASSLHPGSSYNEQF
TRBV5-4 | NA | ASSVFISSYNEQF
TRBV28 | NA | ASSLSGITEAF
TRBV19 | NA | ASSIGQGETQY
TRBV9 | TRBD2 | ASSVGLAEPNEQF
TRBV30 | TRBD1 | AWTYAGTGHYEQY
TRBV7-2 | NA | ASSLAPRASGNTIY
TRBV10-3 | NA | AISDPGLGANTGELF
TRBV5-1 | NA | ASSLANSKETQY
TRBV19 | NA | ASSGTGTGNTIY